This entry lists 7 T cell receptor beta chains sequenced from one sample in a study of blood T cell repertoires in COVID-19. Profiling relied on immunoSEQ multiplex PCR, and the TCRdb table lists in-frame clones only, not all of them. This table holds 92,000 or so clones, roughly 88% found once. Sequenced material: peripheral blood. All receptors derive from a man in his fifties or sixties with acute or convalescent COVID-19.

V is TRBV6-5 and J is TRBJ1-6, with D unclear. The CDR3 is 13 amino acids. The germline V gene has CDR1 MNHEY and CDR2 SVGAGI. Deletions cut 4 bases from V and 7 bases from J, with 8 bases between. The CDR3 sequence: CASSSYINSPLHF. As DNA, the CDR3 is TGTGCCAGCAGTTCATACATCAATTCACCCCTCCACTTT.

This chain connects TRBV4-1 to TRBJ2-6; 7 bases align to TRBD1. This CDR3 is built from 18 residues. The germline V gene encodes CDR1 MGHRA and CDR2 YSYEKL. The J segment lost 2 bases and the V segment lost 2 bases, leaving 9 bases of the junction unmatched. The CDR3 loop is CASSQPGQNSAGANVLTF. CDR3 bases: TGCGCCAGCAGCCAACCGGGACAGAACTCCGCTGGGGCCAACGTCCTGACTTTC.

The chain has TRBV30 and TRBJ2-1; 15 bases align to TRBD2. CDR1 is GTSNPN and CDR2 is SVGIG in the germline V gene (reference sequence). The CDR3 spans 16 residues. Trimming took 8 bases from V and 12 from J; bases not matched to a gene: 17. CDR3 sequence reads: CATSPGLAGGSGGQFF. The DNA of the CDR3 is TGTGCCACCTCACCGGGACTAGCGGGGGGATCAGGTGGGCAGTTCTTC.

The chain joins TRBV19 to TRBJ1-1; no clear D gene. Germline V gives CDR1 LNHDA, CDR2 SQIVND (reference sequence). This CDR3 comprises 13 residues. The V end lost 7 bases, the J end lost 7 bases, and 16 bases lay between the germline ends. The CDR3 sequence: CASKLLRMREAFF. The CDR3 DNA sequence: TGTGCCAGTAAGTTGTTGAGGATGCGTGAAGCTTTCTTT.

This rearrangement joins TRBV4-2 to TRBJ1-5; D is ambiguous. This CDR3 has 15 residues. Germline loops: CDR1 LGHNA, CDR2 YNFKEQ. V dropped 0 bases and J dropped 9 bases, with 15 bases sitting between them. Here the CDR3 DNA reads TGTGCCAGCAGCCAAGAGGACTCCTCGGAGGGGCCCCAGCATTTT. Its translation: CASSQEDSSEGPQHF.

The V call is TRBV3-1 (or the pseudogene TRBV3-2), the J call TRBJ2-5; no clear D. Trimming shortened V by 5 bases and J by 1 base, and 8 bases separated the two germline ends. CDR3 length: 13 residues. CDR1 LGHDT and CDR2 YNNKEL come from the germline V gene (reference sequence). Here the CDR3 DNA reads TGTGCCAGCAGCTTCGACATCCAAGAGACCCAGTACTTC. It codes for CASSFDIQETQYF.

This clone was detected once. This chain uses TRBV5-1 with TRBJ2-3; 8 bases align to TRBD2. The CDR3 loop spans 16 amino acids. J was trimmed by 0 bases and V by 0 bases; bases with no gene match: 3. From germline, CDR1 is SGHRS and CDR2 YFSETQ. The CDR3 spells CASSLDPSGSTDTQYF. The CDR3 DNA sequence: TGCGCCAGCAGCTTGGACCCTAGCGGGAGCACAGATACGCAGTATTTT.